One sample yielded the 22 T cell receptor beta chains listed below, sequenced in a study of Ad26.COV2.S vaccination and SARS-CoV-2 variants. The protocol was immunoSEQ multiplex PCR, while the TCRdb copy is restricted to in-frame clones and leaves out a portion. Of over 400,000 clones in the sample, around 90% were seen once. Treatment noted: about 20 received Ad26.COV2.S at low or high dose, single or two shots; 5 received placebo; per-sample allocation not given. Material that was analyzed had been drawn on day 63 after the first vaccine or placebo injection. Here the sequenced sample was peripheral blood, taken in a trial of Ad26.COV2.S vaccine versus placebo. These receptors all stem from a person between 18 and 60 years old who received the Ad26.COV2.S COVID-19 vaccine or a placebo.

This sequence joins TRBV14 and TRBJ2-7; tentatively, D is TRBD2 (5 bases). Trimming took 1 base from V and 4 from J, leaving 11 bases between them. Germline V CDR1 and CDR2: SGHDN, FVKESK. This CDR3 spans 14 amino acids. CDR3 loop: CASSQGGKYYEQYF. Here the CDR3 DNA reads TGTGCCAGCAGCCAAGGAGGGAAGTATTACGAGCAGTACTTC.

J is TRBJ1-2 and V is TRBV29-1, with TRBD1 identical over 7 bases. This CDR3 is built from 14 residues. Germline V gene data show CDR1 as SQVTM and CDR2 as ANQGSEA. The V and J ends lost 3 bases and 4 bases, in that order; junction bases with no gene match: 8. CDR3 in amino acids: CSVDGDRIGYGYTF. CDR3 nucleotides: TGCAGCGTTGATGGGGACAGAATTGGCTATGGCTACACCTTC.

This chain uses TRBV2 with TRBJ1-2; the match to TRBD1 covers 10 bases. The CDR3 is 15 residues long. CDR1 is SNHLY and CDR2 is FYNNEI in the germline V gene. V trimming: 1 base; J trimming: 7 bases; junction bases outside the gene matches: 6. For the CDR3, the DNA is TGTGCCAGCAGTGAAGGTCGAGACAGGGGGCCTGGCTACACCTTC. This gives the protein CASSEGRDRGPGYTF.

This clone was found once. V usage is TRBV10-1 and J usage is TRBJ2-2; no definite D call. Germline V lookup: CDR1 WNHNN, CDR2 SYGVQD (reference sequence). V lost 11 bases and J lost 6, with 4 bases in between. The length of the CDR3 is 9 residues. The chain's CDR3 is CAGSGELFF. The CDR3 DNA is TGCGCCGGGTCCGGGGAGCTGTTTTTT.

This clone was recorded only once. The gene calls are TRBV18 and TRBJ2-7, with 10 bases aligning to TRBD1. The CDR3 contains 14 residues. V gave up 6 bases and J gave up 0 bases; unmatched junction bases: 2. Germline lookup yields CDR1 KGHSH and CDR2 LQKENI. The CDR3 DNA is TGTGCCAGCTCGCGACAGGGGGCCTCCTACGAGCAGTACTTC. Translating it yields CASSRQGASYEQYF.

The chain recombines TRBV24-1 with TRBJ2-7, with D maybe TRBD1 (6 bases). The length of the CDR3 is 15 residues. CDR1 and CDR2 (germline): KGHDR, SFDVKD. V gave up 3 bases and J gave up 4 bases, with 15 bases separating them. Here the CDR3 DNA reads TGTGCCACCAGTGATGGCACCGGGACACTGTACGAGCAGTACTTC. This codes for CATSDGTGTLYEQYF.

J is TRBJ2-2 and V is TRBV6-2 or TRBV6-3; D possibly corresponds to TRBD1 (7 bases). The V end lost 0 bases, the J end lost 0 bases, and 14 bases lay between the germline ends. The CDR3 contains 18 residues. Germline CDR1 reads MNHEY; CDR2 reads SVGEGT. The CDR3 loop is CASSYSKEGAPNTGELFF. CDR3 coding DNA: TGTGCCAGCAGTTACTCGAAGGAGGGGGCCCCGAACACCGGGGAGCTGTTTTTT.

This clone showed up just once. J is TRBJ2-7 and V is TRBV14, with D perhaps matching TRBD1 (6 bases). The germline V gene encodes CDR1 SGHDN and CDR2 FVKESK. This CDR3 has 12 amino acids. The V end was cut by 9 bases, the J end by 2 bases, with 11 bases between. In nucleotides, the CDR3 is TGTGCCAGTTCCGACAGGACCTACGAGCAGTACTTC. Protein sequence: CASSDRTYEQYF.

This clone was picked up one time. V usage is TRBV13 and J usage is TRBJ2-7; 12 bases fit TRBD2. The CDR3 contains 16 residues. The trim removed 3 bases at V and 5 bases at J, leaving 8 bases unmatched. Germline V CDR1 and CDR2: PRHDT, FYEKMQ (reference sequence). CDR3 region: CASSFGGLAGSNEQYF. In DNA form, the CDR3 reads TGTGCCAGCAGCTTCGGCGGACTAGCGGGAAGCAACGAGCAGTACTTC.

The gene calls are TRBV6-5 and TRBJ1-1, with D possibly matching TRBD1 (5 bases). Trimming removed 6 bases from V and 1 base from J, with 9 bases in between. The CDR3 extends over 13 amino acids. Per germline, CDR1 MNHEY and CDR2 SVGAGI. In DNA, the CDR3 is TGTGCCAGCAGCTGGGGCCGGAACACTGAAGCTTTCTTT. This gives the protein CASSWGRNTEAFF.

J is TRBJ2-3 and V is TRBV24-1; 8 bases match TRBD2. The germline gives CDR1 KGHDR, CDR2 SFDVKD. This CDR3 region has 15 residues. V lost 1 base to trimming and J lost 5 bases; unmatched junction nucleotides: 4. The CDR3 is CATSDFGRGGDTQYF. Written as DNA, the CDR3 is TGTGCCACCAGTGATTTCGGGAGGGGTGGAGATACGCAGTATTTT.

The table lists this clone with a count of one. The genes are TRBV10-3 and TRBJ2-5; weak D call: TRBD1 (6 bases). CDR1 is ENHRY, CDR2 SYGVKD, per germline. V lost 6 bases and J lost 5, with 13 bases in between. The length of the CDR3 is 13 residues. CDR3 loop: CAISPRGQETQYF. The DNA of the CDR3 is TGTGCCATCAGCCCCAGAGGACAGGAGACCCAGTACTTC.

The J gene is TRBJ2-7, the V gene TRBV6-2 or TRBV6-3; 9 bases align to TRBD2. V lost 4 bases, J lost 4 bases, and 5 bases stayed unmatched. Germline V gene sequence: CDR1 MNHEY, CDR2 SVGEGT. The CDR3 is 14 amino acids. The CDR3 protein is CASSSQRGEYEQYF. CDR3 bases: TGTGCCAGCAGTTCTCAGCGGGGGGAATACGAGCAGTACTTC.

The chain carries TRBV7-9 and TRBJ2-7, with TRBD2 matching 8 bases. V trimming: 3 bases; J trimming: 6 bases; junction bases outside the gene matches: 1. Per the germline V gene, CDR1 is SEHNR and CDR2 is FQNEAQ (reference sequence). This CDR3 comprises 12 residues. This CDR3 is CASSLAGGEQYF. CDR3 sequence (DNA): TGTGCCAGCAGCTTGGCGGGAGGCGAGCAGTACTTC.

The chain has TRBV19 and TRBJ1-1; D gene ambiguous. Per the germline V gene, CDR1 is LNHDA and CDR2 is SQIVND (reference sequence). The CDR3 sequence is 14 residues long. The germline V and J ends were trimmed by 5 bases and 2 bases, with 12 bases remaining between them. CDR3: CASSYRTANTEAFF. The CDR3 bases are TGTGCCAGTAGTTACCGTACAGCAAACACTGAAGCTTTCTTT.

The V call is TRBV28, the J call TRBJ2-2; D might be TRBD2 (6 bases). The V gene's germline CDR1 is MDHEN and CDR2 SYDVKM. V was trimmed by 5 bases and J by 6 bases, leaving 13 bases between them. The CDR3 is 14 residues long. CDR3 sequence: CASSRRVAAGELFF. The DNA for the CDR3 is TGTGCCAGCAGTCGCCGGGTAGCGGCCGGGGAGCTGTTTTTT.

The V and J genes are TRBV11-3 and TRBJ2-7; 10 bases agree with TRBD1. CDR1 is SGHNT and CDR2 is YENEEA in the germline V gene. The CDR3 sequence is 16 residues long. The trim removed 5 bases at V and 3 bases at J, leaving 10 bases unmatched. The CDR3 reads CASSPRTGGQNYEQYF. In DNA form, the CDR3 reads TGTGCCAGCAGCCCCCGGACAGGGGGACAGAACTACGAGCAGTACTTC.

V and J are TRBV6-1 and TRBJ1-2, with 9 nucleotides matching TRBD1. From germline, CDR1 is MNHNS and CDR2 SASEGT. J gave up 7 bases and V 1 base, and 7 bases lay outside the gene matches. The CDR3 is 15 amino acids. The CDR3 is CASSEGGDRVFGYTF. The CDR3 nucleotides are TGTGCCAGCAGTGAAGGCGGGGACAGGGTATTTGGCTACACCTTC.

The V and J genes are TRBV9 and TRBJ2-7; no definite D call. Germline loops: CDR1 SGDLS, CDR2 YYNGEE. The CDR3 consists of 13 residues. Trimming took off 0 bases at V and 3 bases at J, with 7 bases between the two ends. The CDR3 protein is CASSVANSYEQYF. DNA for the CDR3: TGTGCCAGCAGCGTAGCTAACAGCTACGAGCAGTACTTC.

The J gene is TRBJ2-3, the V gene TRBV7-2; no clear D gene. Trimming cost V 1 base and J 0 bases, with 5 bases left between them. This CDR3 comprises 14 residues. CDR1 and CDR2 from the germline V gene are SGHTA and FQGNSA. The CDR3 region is CASSLVDSTDTQYF. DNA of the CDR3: TGTGCCAGCAGCTTAGTCGATAGCACAGATACGCAGTATTTT.

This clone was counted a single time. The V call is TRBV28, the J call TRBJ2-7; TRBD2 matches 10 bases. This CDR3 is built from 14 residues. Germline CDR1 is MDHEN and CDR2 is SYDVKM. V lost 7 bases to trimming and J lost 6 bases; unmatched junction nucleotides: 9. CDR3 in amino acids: CASNLAGEILEQYF. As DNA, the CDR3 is TGTGCCAGCAATCTAGCGGGAGAAATACTCGAGCAGTACTTC. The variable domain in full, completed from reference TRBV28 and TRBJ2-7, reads DVKVTQSSRYLVKRTGEKVFLECVQDMDHENMFWYRQDPGLGLRLIYFSYDVKMKEKGDIPEGYSVSREKKERFSLILESASTNQTSMYLCASNLAGEILEQYFGPGTRLTVT.

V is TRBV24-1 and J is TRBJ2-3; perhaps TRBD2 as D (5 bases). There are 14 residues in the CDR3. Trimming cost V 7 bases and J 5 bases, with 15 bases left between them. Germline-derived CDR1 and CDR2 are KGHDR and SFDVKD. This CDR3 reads CATRPTSSIDTQYF. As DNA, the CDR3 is TGTGCCACCAGGCCAACTAGTAGTATAGATACGCAGTATTTT.